This T cell receptor beta chain was sequenced during a study of CD8+ T cells in alopecia areata. Study in general: A regimen of oral tofacitinib, 5 to 10 mg twice daily, was given to treated patients. Tofacitinib therapy took 6 to 18 months; 6 months off drug came after.

Alopecia areata patients provided lesional scalp punch biopsies and peripheral blood. Investigators isolated RNA and reverse transcribed it into cDNA to act as the sequencing template. The table came from immunoSEQ multiplex PCR; TCRdb's copy has only in-frame clones and leaves some out. The sample includes 150,000 to 190,000 clones, more than 45% of them seen just once. General study points: Normal skin's resident alphabeta T cells are also sequenced in scalp samples.

CDR3 length equals 14 residues. Germline loops: CDR1 SQVTM, CDR2 ANQGSEA. Trimming removed 5 bases from V and 5 bases from J; junction bases left unmatched: 12. On this clone itself: The antigen is unknown.

The chain combines TRBV29-1 with TRBJ2-7; the match to TRBD2 covers 7 bases. Here the sequenced sample was CD8+ T cells sorted from blood, taken at week 0. The TCR sequence derives from a human donor with alopecia areata. The CDR3 DNA sequence: TGCAGCGTTATCACGGGAGGACGGGGCGACGAGCAGTACTTC. Amino acid sequence: CSVITGGRGDEQYF.